Below, one T cell receptor (beta chain) is given with its context. Its antigen is unidentified. This sample was included in a study of Ad26.COV2.S vaccination and SARS-CoV-2 variants. As for the study in general: The donor belonged to the COV1001 Ad26.COV2.S trial arm. Study-wide points: Non-spike TCR breadth was similar in vaccine and placebo recipients. Substantial post-vaccination breadth of spike-specific CD8+ and CD4+ T cell responses was reported.

Only in-frame clones appear in the TCRdb table, and some are missing; sequencing was by immunoSEQ multiplex PCR. The sample holds about 500,000 clones, roughly nine tenths seen once. Germline lookup yields CDR1 MNHEY and CDR2 SVGAGI. V was pared by 8 bases and J by 3 bases, with 10 bases between. This CDR3 contains 12 residues. Treatment defined: 15 to 20 received Ad26.COV2.S at low or high dose, single or two shots; roughly 5 received placebo; per-sample allocation not given. Sampling was done on day 63 after the first vaccine or placebo injection. An Ad26 vector carrying the Wuhan-strain SARS-CoV-2 spike served as the vaccine.

The sequence was obtained from a person between 18 and 65 years old who received the Ad26.COV2.S COVID-19 vaccine or a placebo. The sequenced sample was peripheral blood, obtained in a trial of Ad26.COV2.S vaccine versus placebo. V is TRBV6-5 and J is TRBJ1-1, with D unclear. CDR3 DNA sequence: TGTGCCAGCGGAATACGGGACACTGAAGCTTTCTTT. It codes for CASGIRDTEAFF.